Below, 5 T cell receptor beta chains from the same sample are listed, as sequenced in a study of blood T cell repertoires in COVID-19. Measured with immunoSEQ multiplex PCR; TCRdb has only the in-frame clones, and not every one. Among roughly 190,000 clones, roughly 87% were seen once, and the ten largest hold around 7.8%. Sequencing used peripheral blood. The receptors stem from a woman aged 55 to 70 with COVID-19, enrolled during active disease.

This clone was seen only once. This chain links TRBV7-9 with TRBJ1-1; 10 bases align to TRBD1. V was pared by 4 bases and J by 5 bases, with 4 bases of the junction left unmatched. The CDR3 has 14 amino acids. Germline lookup yields CDR1 SEHNR and CDR2 FQNEAQ (reference sequence). This CDR3 is CASSWTGGRTEAFF. CDR3 in DNA: TGTGCCAGCAGCTGGACAGGGGGTCGGACTGAAGCTTTCTTT.

V and J are TRBV5-1 and TRBJ2-3; 7 nucleotides align to TRBD1. The germline CDR1 and CDR2 sequences are SGHRS and YFSETQ. The V segment lost 1 base and the J segment 0 bases; nucleotides outside the gene matches: 11. The CDR3 is made up of 18 amino acids. The CDR3 is CASSLRKDRKTSTDTQYF. In DNA form, the CDR3 reads TGCGCCAGCAGCTTGAGAAAGGACAGGAAGACTAGCACAGATACGCAGTATTTT.

The chain carries TRBV11-2 and TRBJ1-4; a weak D match, TRBD1 (5 bases). Trimming took off 0 bases at V and 8 bases at J, with 10 bases between the two ends. The CDR3 spans 14 residues. CDR1 and CDR2 from the germline V gene are SGHAT and FQNNGV. The CDR3 is CASSLEWGREKLFF. Written as DNA, the CDR3 is TGTGCCAGCAGCTTAGAATGGGGCAGGGAAAAACTGTTTTTT. Combining the CDR3 with reference TRBV11-2 and TRBJ1-4 gives the whole variable domain EAGVAQSPRYKIIEKRQSVAFWCNPISGHATLYWYQQILGQGPKLLIQFQNNGVVDDSQLPKDRFSAERLKGVDSTLKIQPAKLEDSAVYLCASSLEWGREKLFFGSGTQLSVL.

V usage is TRBV2 and J usage is TRBJ1-1; D gene ambiguous. Germline V gives CDR1 SNHLY, CDR2 FYNNEI. The CDR3 is 13 residues long. V was clipped by 4 bases and J by 0 bases, with 6 bases between them. The CDR3 DNA follows: TGTGCCAGCAGTGGACACATGAACACTGAAGCTTTCTTT. Its protein is CASSGHMNTEAFF.

This chain joins TRBV29-1 and TRBJ1-2; D might be TRBD1 (5 bases). Germline values: CDR1 SQVTM, CDR2 ANQGSEA. This CDR3 contains 12 residues. V lost 3 bases, J lost 7 bases, and 12 bases lay in between. The CDR3 DNA reads as TGCAGCGTTGAGGGTTGGGGGGGTGGCTACACCTTC. It yields the protein CSVEGWGGGYTF.